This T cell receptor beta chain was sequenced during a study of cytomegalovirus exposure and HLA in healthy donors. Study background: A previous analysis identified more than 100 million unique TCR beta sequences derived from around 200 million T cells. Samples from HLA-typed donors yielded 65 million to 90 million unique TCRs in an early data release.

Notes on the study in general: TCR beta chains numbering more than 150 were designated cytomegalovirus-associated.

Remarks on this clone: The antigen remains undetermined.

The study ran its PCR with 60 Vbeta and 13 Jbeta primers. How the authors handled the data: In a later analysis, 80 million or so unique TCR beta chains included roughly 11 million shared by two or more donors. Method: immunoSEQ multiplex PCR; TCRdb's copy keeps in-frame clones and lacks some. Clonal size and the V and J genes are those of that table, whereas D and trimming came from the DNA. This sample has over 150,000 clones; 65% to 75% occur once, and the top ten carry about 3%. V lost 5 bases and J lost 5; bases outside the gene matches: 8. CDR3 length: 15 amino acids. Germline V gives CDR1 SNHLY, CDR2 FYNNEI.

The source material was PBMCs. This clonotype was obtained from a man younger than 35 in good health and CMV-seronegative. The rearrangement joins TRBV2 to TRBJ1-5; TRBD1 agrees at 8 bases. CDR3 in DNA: TGTGCCAGCAGTTCAGGGGGCAGGGAGCATCAGCCCCAGCATTTT. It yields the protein CASSSGGREHQPQHF.